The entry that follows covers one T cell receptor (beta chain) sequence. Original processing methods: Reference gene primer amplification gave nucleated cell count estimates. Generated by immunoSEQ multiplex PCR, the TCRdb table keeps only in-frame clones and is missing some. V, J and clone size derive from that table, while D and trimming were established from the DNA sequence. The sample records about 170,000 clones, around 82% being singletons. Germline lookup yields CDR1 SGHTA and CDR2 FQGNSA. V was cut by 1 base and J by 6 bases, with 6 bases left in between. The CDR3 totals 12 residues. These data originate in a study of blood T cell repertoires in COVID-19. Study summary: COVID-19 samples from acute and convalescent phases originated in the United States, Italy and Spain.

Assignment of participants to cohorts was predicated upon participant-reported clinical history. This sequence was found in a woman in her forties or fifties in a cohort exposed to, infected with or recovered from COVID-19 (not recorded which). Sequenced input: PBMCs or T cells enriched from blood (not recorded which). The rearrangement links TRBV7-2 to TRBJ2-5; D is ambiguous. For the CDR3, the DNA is TGTGCCAGCAGCTTAGACAGCCAGACCCAGTACTTC. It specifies CASSLDSQTQYF. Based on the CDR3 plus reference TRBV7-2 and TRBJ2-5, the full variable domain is GAGVSQSPSNKVTEKGKDVELRCDPISGHTALYWYRQSLGQGLEFLIYFQGNSAPDKSGLPSDRFSAERTGGSVSTLTIQRTQQEDSAVYLCASSLDSQTQYFGPGTRLLVL.